The 14 T cell receptor beta chains presented below share a single source sample, sequenced in a study of blood T cell repertoires in COVID-19. The assay was immunoSEQ multiplex PCR, and TCRdb's table has in-frame clones only and misses some. Here the sample spans around 180,000 clones, 70% to 85% being singletons. The sequenced material came from peripheral blood. Receptors originate from a human donor in a cohort sampled during active COVID-19.

V usage is TRBV7-9 and J usage is TRBJ2-7; tentative D call: TRBD2 (5 bases). The germline CDR1 and CDR2 sequences are SEHNR and FQNEAQ (reference sequence). The CDR3 is made up of 13 amino acids. V was shortened by 4 bases and J by 3 bases, with 10 bases between the two germline ends. CDR3 nucleotides: TGTGCCAGCAGCTCAGAGGGCAGCTACGAGCAGTACTTC. Translating it yields CASSSEGSYEQYF.

This clone turned up a few times. The chain has TRBV10-1 and TRBJ2-1; a possible D gene is TRBD1 (5 bases). This CDR3 comprises 16 residues. The ends were cut back, 0 bases at V and 4 bases at J, with 13 bases in the middle. The germline gives CDR1 WNHNN, CDR2 SYGVQD (reference sequence). The CDR3 loop is CASSESSQGPYNEQFF. The CDR3 nucleotides read TGCGCCAGCAGTGAGTCGAGCCAGGGCCCTTACAATGAGCAGTTCTTC.

This clone appeared once. The rearrangement joins TRBV19 to TRBJ1-1; 8 bases fit TRBD1. Trimming cost V 5 bases and J 1 base; bases outside gene matches: 9. The CDR3 contains 16 residues. The germline CDR1 and CDR2 sequences are LNHDA and SQIVND (reference sequence). The CDR3 spells CASSSLPGTGNTEAFF. The CDR3 DNA is TGTGCCAGTAGTTCTTTACCTGGGACAGGGAACACTGAAGCTTTCTTT.

The table lists this clone with a count of one. The chain joins TRBV2 to TRBJ1-3, with D uncertain. V gave up 4 bases and J gave up 0 bases, with 13 bases separating them. This CDR3 comprises 16 residues. Germline values: CDR1 SNHLY, CDR2 FYNNEI. CDR3 protein: CASSGISVLSGNTIYF. In nucleotides, the CDR3 is TGTGCCAGCAGTGGCATCTCAGTCCTCTCTGGAAACACCATATATTTT.

The genes are TRBV5-1 and TRBJ2-7; 8 bases map to TRBD2. CDR3 length equals 15 residues. Germline CDR1 reads SGHRS; CDR2 reads YFSETQ. V lost 0 bases and J lost 2; bases outside the gene matches: 4. The CDR3 bases are TGCGCCAGCAGCTTGGTTAGCGGGATCACCTACGAGCAGTACTTC. Translating gives CASSLVSGITYEQYF. Filled out from reference TRBV5-1 and TRBJ2-7, the complete variable domain reads KAGVTQTPRYLIKTRGQQVTLSCSPISGHRSVSWYQQTPGQGLQFLFEYFSETQRNKGNFPGRFSGRQFSNSRSEMNVSTLELGDSALYLCASSLVSGITYEQYFGPGTRLTVT.

This sequence joins TRBV6-6 and TRBJ2-3; unclear D gene. The CDR3 runs to 13 residues. Trimming pared 4 bases from V and 1 base from J, leaving 6 bases between. The germline V gene has CDR1 MNHNY and CDR2 SVGAGI (reference sequence). The CDR3 is CASSSVRTDTQYF. The CDR3 DNA reads TGTGCCAGCAGTTCTGTCCGCACAGATACGCAGTATTTT.

The chain combines TRBV19 with TRBJ1-1; the D gene is possibly TRBD1 (5 bases). Germline CDR1 is LNHDA and CDR2 is SQIVND (reference sequence). The CDR3 runs 15 residues. V was trimmed by 2 bases and J by 1 base, leaving 11 bases between them. In nucleotides, the CDR3 is TGTGCCAGTAGTATATCAGCAGGGCGGAACACTGAAGCTTTCTTT. Amino acids: CASSISAGRNTEAFF.

As regards this clone: Other DNA sequences in this sample translate to the same CDR3. CDR3 amino acids: CAWSVLGSSYEQYF. Here the CDR3 DNA reads TGTGCCTGGAGTGTACTGGGCAGCTCCTACGAGCAGTACTTC. The V call is TRBV30, the J call TRBJ2-7; no firm D call. V was pared by 0 bases and J by 0 bases, with 9 bases between. The CDR3 is made up of 14 amino acids. Germline V lookup: CDR1 GTSNPN, CDR2 SVGIG (reference sequence).

The chain combines TRBV7-9 with TRBJ1-4; 7 bases are a match to TRBD1. The J segment lost 8 bases and the V segment lost 1 base, leaving 4 bases of the junction unmatched. CDR1 is SEHNR, CDR2 FQNEAQ, per germline (reference sequence). This CDR3 spans 14 amino acids. CDR3 amino acids: CASSLGTGLEKLFF. In DNA form, the CDR3 reads TGTGCCAGCAGCTTAGGGACAGGTCTGGAAAAACTGTTTTTT.

This chain connects TRBV6-1 to TRBJ2-7; 8 positions agree with TRBD2. CDR1 is MNHNS, CDR2 SASEGT, per germline. CDR3 length equals 16 residues. The V gene end was trimmed by 4 bases and the J gene end by 2 bases; junction bases not matched to a gene: 10. The CDR3 here is CASSAPPGGPTYEQYF. The DNA for the CDR3 is TGTGCCAGCAGTGCCCCCCCGGGGGGGCCTACCTACGAGCAGTACTTC.

A note on this clone: Other DNA sequences in the sample encode the same CDR3. This chain connects TRBV9 to TRBJ2-2; possibly TRBD2 for D (6 bases). Germline CDR1 and CDR2: SGDLS and YYNGEE. Deletions cut 6 bases from V and 5 bases from J, with 17 bases between. The CDR3 extends over 15 amino acids. CDR3 loop: CASNLLGGRTGELFF. The CDR3 nucleotides are TGTGCCAGCAACCTGCTGGGGGGAAGGACCGGGGAGCTGTTTTTT.

The chain uses TRBV30 and TRBJ2-7; 9 bases agree with TRBD1. The CDR3 runs 13 residues. The V segment lost 2 bases and the J segment 9 bases; nucleotides outside the gene matches: 8. CDR1 and CDR2 (germline): GTSNPN, SVGIG (reference sequence). The chain's CDR3 is CAWSWGTGLVQYF. Here the CDR3 DNA reads TGTGCCTGGAGTTGGGGGACAGGGCTCGTGCAGTACTTC.

This rearrangement joins TRBV4-1 to TRBJ1-2; a weak D match, TRBD1 (6 bases). The CDR3 is 15 amino acids. Trimming pared 3 bases from V and 4 bases from J, leaving 15 bases between. Germline CDR1 reads MGHRA; CDR2 reads YSYEKL. CDR3 bases: TGCGCCAGCAGCCAGGGGGGGGGCTCCACCTATGGCTACACCTTC. Protein: CASSQGGGSTYGYTF.

This sequence joins TRBV7-9 and TRBJ1-5; D gene ambiguous. This CDR3 is built from 13 residues. V was cut by 5 bases and J by 5 bases, with 10 bases left in between. Germline assignment: CDR1 SEHNR and CDR2 FQNEAQ (reference sequence). CDR3 in DNA: TGTGCCAGCAGCCCGGGTCCTGATCAGCCCCAGCATTTT. It encodes CASSPGPDQPQHF.